These 2 T cell receptor beta chains were all obtained from the same sample, sequenced in a study of control samples from healthy donors and cancer patients. Some clones are missing from TCRdb's copy, which holds only in-frame ones; the method was immunoSEQ multiplex PCR. The table has some 140,000 clones, about 95% seen once. The source material was PBMCs. Source of these receptors: a man in his sixties with colorectal cancer.

This CDR3 reads CASSLVEGSNQPQHF. Written as DNA, the CDR3 is TGTGCCAGCAGCTTAGTTGAGGGAAGCAATCAGCCCCAGCATTTT. The chain has TRBV7-8 and TRBJ1-5; D is unresolved. V was trimmed by 1 base and J by 1 base, leaving 8 bases between them. The CDR3 extends over 15 amino acids. Germline V CDR1 and CDR2: SGHVS, FQNEAQ. The full variable domain, rest sourced from reference TRBV7-8 and TRBJ1-5, is GAGVSQSPRYKVAKRGQDVALRCDPISGHVSLFWYQQALGQGPEFLTYFQNEAQLDKSGLPSDRFFAERPEGSVSTLKIQRTQQEDSAVYLCASSLVEGSNQPQHFGDGTRLSIL.

The chain joins TRBV7-8 to TRBJ1-5; no clear D. V was cut by 3 bases and J by 9 bases, with 9 bases left in between. This CDR3 is built from 12 residues. CDR1 SGHVS and CDR2 FQNEAQ come from the germline V gene. The CDR3 loop reads CASSFEGGPQHF. The DNA of the CDR3 is TGTGCCAGCAGCTTTGAGGGAGGGCCCCAGCATTTT. The whole variable domain, filled in from reference TRBV7-8 and TRBJ1-5, reads GAGVSQSPRYKVAKRGQDVALRCDPISGHVSLFWYQQALGQGPEFLTYFQNEAQLDKSGLPSDRFFAERPEGSVSTLKIQRTQQEDSAVYLCASSFEGGPQHFGDGTRLSIL.